The 23 T cell receptor beta chains below all came from one sample that was sequenced in a study of technical replicates of blood from several donors. This table comes from immunoSEQ multiplex PCR, and its TCRdb copy is limited to in-frame clones, with some not included. The sample lists tens of thousands of clones, 85% to 95% occurring once. The specimen sequenced was T cells isolated from PBMCs. These receptors were taken from a human donor in good health.

The J gene is TRBJ1-1, the V gene TRBV7-9; TRBD1 might be the D (5 bases). In germline, CDR1 is SEHNR, CDR2 FQNEAQ (reference sequence). This CDR3 has 13 amino acids. V was trimmed by 0 bases and J by 9 bases, leaving 11 bases between them. Here the CDR3 DNA reads TGTGCCAGCAGCTTAGCCTCGGGGGAACAAGCTTTCTTT. Its translation: CASSLASGEQAFF.

This chain uses TRBV19 with TRBJ2-1; TRBD2 agrees at 7 bases. Germline V CDR1 and CDR2: LNHDA, SQIVND (reference sequence). This CDR3 is built from 15 residues. The trim removed 1 base at V and 5 bases at J, leaving 5 bases unmatched. The CDR3 DNA is TGTGCCAGTAGTATAGCTCCCGGGGGGAACAATGAGCAGTTCTTC. This gives the protein CASSIAPGGNNEQFF.

V is TRBV29-1 and J is TRBJ2-7, with D possibly matching TRBD1 (5 bases). The CDR3 extends over 14 amino acids. Trimming removed 4 bases from V and 0 bases from J, with 13 bases in between. The germline gives CDR1 SQVTM, CDR2 ANQGSEA. The CDR3 nucleotides read TGCAGCGTTGTGCCGGTGACAGACTCCTACGAGCAGTACTTC. This encodes CSVVPVTDSYEQYF.

The V and J genes are TRBV5-1 and TRBJ1-2, with D hard to call. The V end lost 4 bases, the J end lost 2 bases, and 12 bases lay between the germline ends. The CDR3 contains 14 residues. Germline CDR1 reads SGHRS; CDR2 reads YFSETQ. CDR3 protein: CASSPPKSNYGYTF. The CDR3 coding sequence is TGCGCCAGCAGCCCCCCGAAGAGCAACTATGGCTACACCTTC.

This chain links TRBV7-9 with TRBJ2-2, with D maybe TRBD2 (6 bases). The V end was cut by 5 bases, the J end by 9 bases, with 16 bases between. The CDR3 runs 14 residues. From germline, CDR1 is SEHNR and CDR2 FQNEAQ (reference sequence). The CDR3 is CASSGRDSRRELFF. CDR3 in DNA: TGTGCCAGCAGCGGACGGGACTCTCGCCGGGAGCTGTTTTTT.

The chain is built from TRBV27 and TRBJ2-6; 7 bases fit TRBD1. V gave up 7 bases and J gave up 0 bases; unmatched junction bases: 18. Germline V CDR1 and CDR2: MNHEY, SMNVEV (reference sequence). This CDR3 comprises 20 residues. The CDR3, as DNA: TGTGCCAGCACCTATATTAACGGGGACAGACTCATCTCTGGGGCCAACGTCCTGACTTTC. It codes for CASTYINGDRLISGANVLTF.

V usage is TRBV28 and J usage is TRBJ1-3; D gene uncertain. The CDR3 sequence is 12 residues long. The V end was cut by 6 bases, the J end by 4 bases, with 7 bases between. Germline CDR1 reads MDHEN; CDR2 reads SYDVKM. The CDR3 region is CASSPLGNTIYF. The CDR3 DNA reads as TGTGCCAGCAGCCCTCTAGGAAACACCATATATTTT.

The V call is TRBV2, the J call TRBJ2-2, with 8 bases that match TRBD2. The CDR3 length is 16 residues. The J segment lost 5 bases and the V segment lost 1 base, leaving 6 bases of the junction unmatched. CDR1 is SNHLY, CDR2 FYNNEI, per germline. CDR3 amino acids: CASSEVAREGTGELFF. In nucleotides, the CDR3 is TGTGCCAGCAGTGAAGTGGCCCGGGAGGGGACCGGGGAGCTGTTTTTT.

The chain links TRBV7-2 to TRBJ2-2; 7 positions agree with TRBD1. This CDR3 has 15 residues. The junction had 4 bases not matched to a gene; V was cut back by 1 base and J by 5 bases. Germline assignment: CDR1 SGHTA and CDR2 FQGNSA. CDR3 coding DNA: TGTGCCAGCAGCTTAGGGTTACAGGGGACCGGGGAGCTGTTTTTT. It encodes CASSLGLQGTGELFF.

This chain connects TRBV5-1 to TRBJ2-2; TRBD2 agrees at 8 bases. Germline V gene lookup returns CDR1 SGHRS and CDR2 YFSETQ. The CDR3 extends over 16 amino acids. With V trimmed by 7 bases and J by 3 bases, 11 bases remained unmatched. CDR3 bases: TGCGCCAGCCTAGCCGGGACTAGTCGTGACACCGGGGAGCTGTTTTTT. This encodes CASLAGTSRDTGELFF. Full variable domain (remainder filled in from reference TRBV5-1 and TRBJ2-2): KAGVTQTPRYLIKTRGQQVTLSCSPISGHRSVSWYQQTPGQGLQFLFEYFSETQRNKGNFPGRFSGRQFSNSRSEMNVSTLELGDSALYLCASLAGTSRDTGELFFGEGSRLTVL.

The V call is TRBV5-4, the J call TRBJ2-3, with 7 bases lining up with TRBD1. Germline CDR1 is SGHNT and CDR2 is YYREEE (reference sequence). CDR3 size: 14 residues. Unmatched junction bases numbered 6, after V lost 5 bases and J lost 3 bases. CDR3 region: CASSSETGTDTQYF. CDR3 coding DNA: TGTGCCAGCAGTTCTGAGACAGGGACAGATACGCAGTATTTT.

The CDR3 reads CAYRIGVTSAKGDTQYF. The CDR3, as DNA: TGTGCCTACCGGATAGGGGTAACTAGCGCAAAAGGGGATACGCAGTATTTT. The chain joins TRBV2 to TRBJ2-3, with 7 bases identical to TRBD2. The V segment lost 11 bases and the J segment 6 bases; nucleotides outside the gene matches: 23. Germline-derived CDR1 and CDR2 are SNHLY and FYNNEI. The CDR3 is 17 amino acids. The whole variable domain, filled in from reference TRBV2 and TRBJ2-3, reads EPEVTQTPSHQVTQMGQEVILRCVPISNHLYFYWYRQILGQKVEFLVSFYNNEISEKSEIFDDQFSVERPDGSNFTLKIRSTKLEDSAMYFCAYRIGVTSAKGDTQYFGPGTRLTVL.

The chain recombines TRBV27 with TRBJ2-7; D perhaps matches TRBD1 (6 bases). V was trimmed by 5 bases and J by 2 bases, leaving 10 bases between them. The CDR3 consists of 13 residues. Germline CDR1 is MNHEY and CDR2 is SMNVEV (reference sequence). Written as DNA, the CDR3 is TGTGCCAGCAGTACCTGGACAGCCTACGAGCAGTACTTC. Protein product: CASSTWTAYEQYF.

Relative to its sample, this clone is medium-sized. The chain recombines TRBV2 with TRBJ1-5, with 7 bases matching TRBD1. This CDR3 has 14 residues. The ends lost 3 bases at V and 6 bases at J; junction bases unmatched: 5. Looked up from germline, CDR1 is SNHLY and CDR2 is FYNNEI. The CDR3 here is CASSDRGLSQPQHF. CDR3 nucleotides: TGTGCCAGCAGTGATAGGGGGCTCAGTCAGCCCCAGCATTTT.

This clone was observed once. The chain joins TRBV7-9 to TRBJ1-1; D is possibly TRBD1 (5 bases). The germline gives CDR1 SEHNR, CDR2 FQNEAQ (reference sequence). The CDR3 length is 13 residues. V was clipped by 6 bases and J by 1 base, with 9 bases between them. CDR3 coding DNA: TGTGCCAGCAGATTACAGGAGAACACTGAAGCTTTCTTT. It translates to CASRLQENTEAFF. The variable domain in full, with the rest retrieved from reference TRBV7-9 and TRBJ1-1, is DTGVSQNPRHKITKRGQNVTFRCDPISEHNRLYWYRQTLGQGPEFLTYFQNEAQLEKSRLLSDRFSAERPKGSFSTLEIQRTEQGDSAMYLCASRLQENTEAFFGQGTRLTVV.

J is TRBJ1-2 and V is TRBV30; tentatively, D is TRBD1 (5 bases). CDR3 length equals 13 residues. CDR1 and CDR2 (germline): GTSNPN, SVGIG (reference sequence). Trimming pared 6 bases from V and 1 base from J, leaving 12 bases between. In DNA, the CDR3 is TGTGCCTGTTTGGACATCGGTAACTATGGCTACACCTTC. Translated: CACLDIGNYGYTF.

The gene calls are TRBV14 and TRBJ1-6; the D gene is possibly TRBD1 (5 bases). Trimming left V 5 bases short and J 1 base short, with 18 bases between. The CDR3 loop spans 18 amino acids. CDR1 and CDR2 (germline): SGHDN, FVKESK. CDR3 sequence reads: CASSSPGGAGSYNSPLHF. The CDR3 nucleotides read TGTGCCAGCAGCTCCCCTGGCGGGGCCGGGTCCTATAATTCACCCCTCCACTTT.

J is TRBJ2-1 and V is TRBV29-1, with TRBD2 matching 8 bases. The CDR3 length is 13 residues. Germline CDR1 is SQVTM and CDR2 is ANQGSEA. After removal of 8 bases from V and 5 bases from J, the junction contained 8 bases not matched to a gene. This CDR3 reads CSISGGENNEQFF. The DNA for the CDR3 is TGCAGCATCTCCGGGGGGGAAAACAATGAGCAGTTCTTC.

This chain links TRBV6-5 with TRBJ2-5; 12 positions match TRBD2. Trimming took 6 bases from V and 6 from J; bases not matched to a gene: 8. Germline V CDR1 and CDR2: MNHEY, SVGAGI. The length of the CDR3 is 15 residues. The CDR3 sequence: CASRLAGGPDKTQYF. The CDR3 nucleotides read TGTGCCAGCAGGCTAGCGGGGGGGCCTGACAAGACCCAGTACTTC.

The V gene is TRBV27, the J gene TRBJ1-2, with D perhaps TRBD1 (5 bases). The V and J ends lost 6 bases and 6 bases respectively, with 11 bases between them. The germline V gene has CDR1 MNHEY and CDR2 SMNVEV (reference sequence). The CDR3 is 12 amino acids. The CDR3 is CASRPRGHGYTF. CDR3 nucleotide sequence: TGTGCCAGCAGGCCAAGGGGTCATGGCTACACCTTC.

The CDR3 DNA reads as TGTGCCAGCAGCGTAGGAGCGGGGCCTTTCAATGAGCAGTTCTTC. This gives the protein CASSVGAGPFNEQFF. The chain combines TRBV9 with TRBJ2-1; TRBD2 aligns across 7 bases. CDR3 size: 15 residues. CDR1 and CDR2 (germline): SGDLS, YYNGEE. J gave up 6 bases and V 0 bases, and 6 bases lay outside the gene matches.

The chain recombines TRBV6-6 with TRBJ1-5; 8 bases match TRBD1. Germline trimming cut 2 bases from V and 3 bases from J; bases unmatched to any gene: 6. The CDR3 has 16 amino acids. Germline assignment: CDR1 MNHNY and CDR2 SVGAGI (reference sequence). CDR3 amino acids: CASSYPDRGNNQPQHF. The CDR3 DNA sequence: TGTGCCAGCAGTTACCCCGACAGGGGCAACAATCAGCCCCAGCATTTT.

This clone was detected only a few times. The V gene is TRBV5-5, the J gene TRBJ1-1, with 7 bases matching TRBD1. V was clipped by 0 bases and J by 5 bases; unmatched bases: 4. Germline CDR1 reads SGHKS; CDR2 reads YYEKEE (reference sequence). The CDR3 has 14 residues. CDR3 bases: TGTGCCAGCAGCTTGGGGACAGGCGGAACTGAAGCTTTCTTT. This sequence encodes CASSLGTGGTEAFF.